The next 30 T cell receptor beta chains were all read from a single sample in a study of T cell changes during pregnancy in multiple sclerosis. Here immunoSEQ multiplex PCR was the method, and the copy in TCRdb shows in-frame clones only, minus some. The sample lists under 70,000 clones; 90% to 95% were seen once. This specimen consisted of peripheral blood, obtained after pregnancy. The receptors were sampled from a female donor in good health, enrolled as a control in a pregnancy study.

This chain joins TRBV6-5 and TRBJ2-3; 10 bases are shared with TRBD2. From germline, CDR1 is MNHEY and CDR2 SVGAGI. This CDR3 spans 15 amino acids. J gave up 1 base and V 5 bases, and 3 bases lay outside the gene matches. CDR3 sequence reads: CASSATSGGTDTQYF. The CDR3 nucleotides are TGTGCCAGCAGTGCTACTAGCGGGGGCACAGATACGCAGTATTTT.

The CDR3 DNA reads TGTGCCAGCAGCCCCGGACAGGGATACACTGAAGCTTTCTTT. It translates to CASSPGQGYTEAFF. J is TRBJ1-1 and V is TRBV5-6; 8 bases align to TRBD1. The CDR3 runs 14 residues. The ends lost 4 bases at V and 3 bases at J; junction bases unmatched: 5. CDR1 SGHDT and CDR2 YYEEEE come from the germline V gene.

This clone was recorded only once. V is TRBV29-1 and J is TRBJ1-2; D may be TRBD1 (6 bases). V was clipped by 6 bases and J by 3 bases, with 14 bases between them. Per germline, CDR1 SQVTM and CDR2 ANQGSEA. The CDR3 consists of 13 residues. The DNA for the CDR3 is TGCAGCGTCCAGGGGCAGGAAGACTATGGCTACACCTTC. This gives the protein CSVQGQEDYGYTF.

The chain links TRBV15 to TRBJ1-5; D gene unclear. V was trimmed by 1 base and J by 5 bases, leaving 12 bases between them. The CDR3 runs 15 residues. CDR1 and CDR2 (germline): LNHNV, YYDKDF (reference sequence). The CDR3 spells CATSRGPAGDQPQHF. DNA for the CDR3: TGTGCCACCAGCAGAGGTCCAGCAGGTGATCAGCCCCAGCATTTT.

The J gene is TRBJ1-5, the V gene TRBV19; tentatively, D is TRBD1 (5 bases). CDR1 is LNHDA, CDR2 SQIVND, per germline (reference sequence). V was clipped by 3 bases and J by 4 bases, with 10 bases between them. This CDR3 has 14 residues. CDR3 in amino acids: CASSIDSRNQPQHF. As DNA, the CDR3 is TGTGCCAGTAGTATTGACAGCCGAAATCAGCCCCAGCATTTT. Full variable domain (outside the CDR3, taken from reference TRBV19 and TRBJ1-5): DGGITQSPKYLFRKEGQNVTLSCEQNLNHDAMYWYRQDPGQGLRLIYYSQIVNDFQKGDIAEGYSVSREKKESFPLTVTSAQKNPTAFYLCASSIDSRNQPQHFGDGTRLSIL.

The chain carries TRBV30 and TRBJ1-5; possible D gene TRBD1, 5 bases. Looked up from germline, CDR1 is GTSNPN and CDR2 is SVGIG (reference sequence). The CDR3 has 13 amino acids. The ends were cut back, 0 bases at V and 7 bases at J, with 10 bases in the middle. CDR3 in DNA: TGTGCCTGGAGTGTAGAGGAGGGGCAGCCCCAGCATTTT. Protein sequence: CAWSVEEGQPQHF.

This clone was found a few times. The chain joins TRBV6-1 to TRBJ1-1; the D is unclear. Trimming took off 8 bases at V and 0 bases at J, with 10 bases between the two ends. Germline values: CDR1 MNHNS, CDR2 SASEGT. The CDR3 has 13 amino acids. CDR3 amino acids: CASAVRVNTEAFF. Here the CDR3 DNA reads TGTGCCAGCGCGGTTCGGGTGAACACTGAAGCTTTCTTT.

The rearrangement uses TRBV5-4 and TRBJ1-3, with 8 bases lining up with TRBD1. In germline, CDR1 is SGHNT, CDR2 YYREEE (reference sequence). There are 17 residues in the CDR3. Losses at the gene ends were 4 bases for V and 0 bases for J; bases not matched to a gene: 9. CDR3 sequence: CASSRPGTGNSGNTIYF. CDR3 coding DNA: TGTGCCAGCAGCCGTCCCGGGACAGGTAACTCTGGAAACACCATATATTTT.

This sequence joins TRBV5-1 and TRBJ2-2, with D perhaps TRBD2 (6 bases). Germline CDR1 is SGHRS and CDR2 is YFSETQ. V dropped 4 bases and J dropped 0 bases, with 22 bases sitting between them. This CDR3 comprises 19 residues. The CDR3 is CASSDIDSQRATNTGELFF. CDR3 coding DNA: TGCGCCAGCAGCGATATTGATAGCCAGCGGGCAACGAACACCGGGGAGCTGTTTTTT.

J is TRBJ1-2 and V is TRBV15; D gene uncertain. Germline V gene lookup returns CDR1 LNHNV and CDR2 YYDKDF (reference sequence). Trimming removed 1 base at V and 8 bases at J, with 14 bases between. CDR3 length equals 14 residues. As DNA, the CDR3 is TGTGCCACCAGCAGAGCGGGGTGGCCCTACGGCTACACCTTC. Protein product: CATSRAGWPYGYTF.

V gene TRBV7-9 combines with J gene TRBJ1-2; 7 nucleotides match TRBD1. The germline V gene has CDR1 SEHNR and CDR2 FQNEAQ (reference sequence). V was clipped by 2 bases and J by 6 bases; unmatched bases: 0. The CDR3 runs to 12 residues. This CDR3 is CASSLQGDGYTF. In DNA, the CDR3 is TGTGCCAGCAGCTTACAGGGGGATGGCTACACCTTC.

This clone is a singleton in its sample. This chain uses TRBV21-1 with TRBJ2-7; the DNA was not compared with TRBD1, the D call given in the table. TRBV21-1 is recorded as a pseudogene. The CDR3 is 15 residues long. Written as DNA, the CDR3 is TGTGCCAGCATCAAGAGTCCAGGTGGTTCCTACGAGCAGTACTTC. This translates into CASIKSPGGSYEQYF.

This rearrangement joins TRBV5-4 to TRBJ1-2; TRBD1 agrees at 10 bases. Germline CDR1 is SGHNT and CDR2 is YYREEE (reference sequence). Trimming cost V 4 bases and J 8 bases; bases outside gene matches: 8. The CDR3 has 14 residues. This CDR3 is CASSTWTGGGGYTF. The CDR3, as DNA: TGTGCCAGCAGCACGTGGACAGGGGGAGGAGGCTACACCTTC.

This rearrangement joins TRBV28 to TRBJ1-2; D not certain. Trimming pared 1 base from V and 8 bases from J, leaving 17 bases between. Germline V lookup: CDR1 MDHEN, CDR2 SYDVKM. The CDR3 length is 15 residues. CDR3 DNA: TGTGCCAGCAGTTTATATCCGCAGAAGACAAGCGGCTACACCTTC. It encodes CASSLYPQKTSGYTF.

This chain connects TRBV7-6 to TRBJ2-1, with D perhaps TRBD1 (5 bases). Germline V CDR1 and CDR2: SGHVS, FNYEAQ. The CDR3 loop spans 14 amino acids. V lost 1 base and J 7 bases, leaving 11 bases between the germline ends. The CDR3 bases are TGTGCCAGCAGCTTAGAAGTAGGGGAAAATGAGCAGTTCTTC. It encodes CASSLEVGENEQFF. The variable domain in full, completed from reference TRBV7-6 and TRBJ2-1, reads GAGVSQSPRYKVTKRGQDVALRCDPISGHVSLYWYRQALGQGPEFLTYFNYEAQQDKSGLPNDRFSAERPEGSISTLTIQRTEQRDSAMYRCASSLEVGENEQFFGPGTRLTVL.

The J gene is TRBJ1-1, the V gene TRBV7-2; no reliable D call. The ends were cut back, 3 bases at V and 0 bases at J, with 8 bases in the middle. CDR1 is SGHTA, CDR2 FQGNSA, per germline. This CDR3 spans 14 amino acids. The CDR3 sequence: CASSLKELNTEAFF. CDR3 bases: TGTGCCAGCAGCTTGAAAGAGTTGAACACTGAAGCTTTCTTT.

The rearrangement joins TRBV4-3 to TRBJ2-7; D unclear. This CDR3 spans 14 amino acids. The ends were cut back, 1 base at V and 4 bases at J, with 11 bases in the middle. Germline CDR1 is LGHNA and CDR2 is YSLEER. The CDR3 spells CASSQGIRNYEQYF. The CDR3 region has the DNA TGCGCCAGCAGCCAAGGTATCAGGAATTACGAGCAGTACTTC.

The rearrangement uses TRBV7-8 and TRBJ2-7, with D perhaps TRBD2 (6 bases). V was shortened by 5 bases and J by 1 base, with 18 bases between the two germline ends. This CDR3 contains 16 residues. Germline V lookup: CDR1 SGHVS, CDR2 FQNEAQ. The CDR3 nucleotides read TGTGCCAGCAGCCCTACCGGGACTTCAACTTCCTACGAGCAGTACTTC. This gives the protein CASSPTGTSTSYEQYF.

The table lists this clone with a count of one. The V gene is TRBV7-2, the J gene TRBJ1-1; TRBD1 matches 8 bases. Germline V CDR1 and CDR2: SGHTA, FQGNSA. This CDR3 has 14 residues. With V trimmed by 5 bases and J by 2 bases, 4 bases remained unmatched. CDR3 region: CASSVDRANTEAFF. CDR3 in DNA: TGTGCCAGCAGCGTGGACAGGGCCAACACTGAAGCTTTCTTT.

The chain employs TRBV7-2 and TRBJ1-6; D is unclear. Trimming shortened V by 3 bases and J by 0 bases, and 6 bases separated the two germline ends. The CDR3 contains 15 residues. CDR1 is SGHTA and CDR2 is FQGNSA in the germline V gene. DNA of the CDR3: TGTGCCAGCAGCTTCCAGGACTCCTATAATTCACCCCTCCACTTT. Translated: CASSFQDSYNSPLHF.

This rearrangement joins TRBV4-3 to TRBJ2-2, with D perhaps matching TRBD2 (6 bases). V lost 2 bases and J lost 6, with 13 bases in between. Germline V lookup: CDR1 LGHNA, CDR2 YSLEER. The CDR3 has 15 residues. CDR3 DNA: TGCGCCAGCAGCCAACTGGGCGGAGGGTCCGGGGAGCTGTTTTTT. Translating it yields CASSQLGGGSGELFF.

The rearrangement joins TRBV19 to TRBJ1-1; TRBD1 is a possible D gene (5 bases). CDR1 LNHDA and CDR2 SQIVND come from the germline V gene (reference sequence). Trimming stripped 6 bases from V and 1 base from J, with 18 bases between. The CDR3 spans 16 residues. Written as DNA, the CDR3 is TGTGCCAGTAGGTGGTTCTCGGGACTTCAGAACACTGAAGCTTTCTTT. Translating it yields CASRWFSGLQNTEAFF.

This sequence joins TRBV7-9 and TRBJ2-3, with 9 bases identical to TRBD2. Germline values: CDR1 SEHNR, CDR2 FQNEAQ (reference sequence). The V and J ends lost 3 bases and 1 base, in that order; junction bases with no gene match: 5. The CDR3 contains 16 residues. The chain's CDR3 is CASSFRSSGGTDTQYF. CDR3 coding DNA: TGTGCCAGCAGCTTTCGATCTAGCGGGGGCACAGATACGCAGTATTTT.

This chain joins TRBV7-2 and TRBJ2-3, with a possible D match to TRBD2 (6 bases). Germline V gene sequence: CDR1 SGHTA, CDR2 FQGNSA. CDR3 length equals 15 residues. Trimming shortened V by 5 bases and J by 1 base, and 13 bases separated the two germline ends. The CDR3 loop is CASSIRLDGTDTQYF. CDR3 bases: TGTGCCAGCAGCATCCGACTAGACGGCACAGATACGCAGTATTTT.

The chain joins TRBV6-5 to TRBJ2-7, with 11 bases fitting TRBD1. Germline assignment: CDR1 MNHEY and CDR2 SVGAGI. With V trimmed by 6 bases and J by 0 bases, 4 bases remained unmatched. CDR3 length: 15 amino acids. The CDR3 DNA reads TGTGCCAGCAGGGAGGGGACAGGGGGCTCCTACGAGCAGTACTTC. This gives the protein CASREGTGGSYEQYF.

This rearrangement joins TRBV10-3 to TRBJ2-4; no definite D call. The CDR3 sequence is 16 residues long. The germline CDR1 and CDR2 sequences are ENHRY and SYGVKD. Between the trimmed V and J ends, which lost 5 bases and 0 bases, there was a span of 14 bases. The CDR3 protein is CAISPRGGLAKNIQYF. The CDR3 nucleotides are TGTGCCATCAGTCCAAGAGGCGGTTTAGCCAAAAACATTCAGTACTTC.

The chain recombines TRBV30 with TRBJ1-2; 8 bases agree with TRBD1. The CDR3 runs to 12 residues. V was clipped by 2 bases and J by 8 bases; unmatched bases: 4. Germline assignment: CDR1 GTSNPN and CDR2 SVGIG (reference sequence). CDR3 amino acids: CAWSSTGVGYTF. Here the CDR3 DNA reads TGTGCCTGGAGTTCGACAGGGGTCGGCTACACCTTC.

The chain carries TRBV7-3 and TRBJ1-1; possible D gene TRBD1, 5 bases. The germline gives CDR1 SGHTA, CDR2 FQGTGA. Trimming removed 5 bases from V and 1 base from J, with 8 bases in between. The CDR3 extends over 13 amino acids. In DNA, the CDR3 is TGTGCCAGCAGCACTCAGGGGAACACTGAAGCTTTCTTT. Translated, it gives CASSTQGNTEAFF.

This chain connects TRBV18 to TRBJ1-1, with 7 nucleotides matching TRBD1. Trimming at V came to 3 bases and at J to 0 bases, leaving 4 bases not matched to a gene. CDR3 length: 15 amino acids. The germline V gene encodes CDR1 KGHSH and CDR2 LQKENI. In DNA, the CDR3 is TGTGCCAGCTCACCGACGGGACAGATGAACACTGAAGCTTTCTTT. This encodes CASSPTGQMNTEAFF.

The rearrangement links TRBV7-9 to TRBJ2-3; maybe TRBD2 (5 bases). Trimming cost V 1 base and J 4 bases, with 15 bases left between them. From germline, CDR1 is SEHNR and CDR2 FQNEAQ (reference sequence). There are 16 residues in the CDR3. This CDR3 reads CASSLGSLAPADTQYF. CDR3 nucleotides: TGTGCCAGCAGCTTAGGTTCGCTAGCTCCGGCAGATACGCAGTATTTT.